This T cell receptor (beta chain) comes out of a study of T-cell memory formation after mild COVID-19. This clonotype turned up a few times. Deletions cut 0 bases from V and 9 bases from J, with 6 bases between. The germline gives CDR1 SEHNR, CDR2 FQNEAQ (reference sequence). This CDR3 comprises 13 residues. TCRdb re-analysed the 5' RACE reads in MiXCR, keeping a single row per CDR3 protein. This table has 300,000 to 400,000 distinct CDR3 sequences, roughly 15% appearing once. This TCR was sampled from a man aged 18 to 30 who had mild COVID-19 (a few samples of this study predate the infection). Cell type and time point are not known. The sequencing sample was made of PBMCs or a T cell subset sorted from them (not recorded which). The rearrangement links TRBV7-9 to TRBJ1-6; D gene unclear. The CDR3 sequence: CASSLADFSPLHF. For the CDR3, the DNA is TGTGCCAGCAGCTTAGCGGACTTTTCACCCCTCCACTTT.